Listed below are T cell receptor beta chains from one sample, sequenced in a study of tumor and adjacent non-tumor tissue in lung cancer. TCRdb recomputed calls from the multiplex PCR reads with MiXCR, one row per CDR3 protein. The sample lists 60,000 or so distinct CDR3 sequences, about 55% occurring once. Sequencing used distant non-tumor lung tissue. The receptors shown here come from a man between 65 and 79 years old with non-small cell lung cancer. CDR3s include the opening cysteine and the closing phenylalanine or tryptophan. A D gene is named only where the DNA matches it firmly. Clone sizes are given selectively: once, few, many, or a class where the clone is expanded.

V gene	D gene	J gene	clone size	CDR3 protein	CDR3 DNA
TRBV6-5	-	TRBJ1-4	-	CASRGENEKLFF	TGTGCCAGCCGGGGCGAAAATGAAAAACTGTTTTTT
TRBV11-2	TRBD1	TRBJ2-2	-	CACSLQGTLFAWELSF	TGTGCCTGCAGCCTACAGGGGACGTTGTTCGCCTGGGAGCTGTCTTTT
TRBV6-1	TRBD1	TRBJ1-4	-	CVIQDRFNEKLSF	TGTGTCATCCAGGACAGGTTTAATGAAAAACTGTCTTTT
TRBV21-1	-	TRBJ2-5	-	CASSKDQHIPEIQYF	TGTGCCAGCAGCAAAGACCAACACATCCCGGAGATCCAGTACTTC
TRBV11-2	-	TRBJ2-1	-	CASSLGPCEQFF	TGTGCCAGCAGCTTAGGACCGTGTGAGCAGTTCTTC
TRBV5-1	TRBD2	TRBJ2-1	-	CASGLVGGPYSEQFF	TGCGCCAGCGGCTTAGTGGGAGGGCCCTACAGTGAGCAGTTCTTC
TRBV6-4	-	TRBJ2-3	many	CASSDGGPTDTQYF	TGTGCCAGCAGTGACGGAGGCCCCACAGATACGCAGTATTTT
TRBV6-1	-	TRBJ2-3	-	CTSSPGRTDTQYF	TGTACCAGCAGCCCCGGAAGGACCGATACGCAGTATTTT
TRBV20-1	-	TRBJ1-3	many	CSALNSGNTIYF	TGCAGTGCCCTTAACTCTGGAAACACCATATATTTT
TRBV29-1	TRBD1	TRBJ1-5	-	CSVDITTGGSSNQPQHF	TGCAGCGTAGACATCACGACAGGGGGTTCGAGCAATCAGCCTCAGCATTTT
TRBV19	TRBD1	TRBJ2-2	few	CASSPPGQFTFPNTGELFF	TGTGCCAGTAGTCCCCCGGGACAGTTTACCTTCCCGAACACCGGGGAGCTGTTTTTT
TRBV6-1	TRBD1	TRBJ1-5	many	CASTSGQGLNQPQHF	TGTGCCAGCACTTCCGGACAGGGCCTGAATCAGCCCCAGCATTTT
TRBV20-1	-	TRBJ2-2	-	CSSRGIGGVRDGELFF	TGCAGTTCTAGAGGGATAGGCGGGGTCCGCGACGGGGAGCTGTTTTTT
TRBV6-5	-	TRBJ2-5	-	CSSRPQDSQETQYF	TGTTCTAGCCGGCCCCAGGACAGCCAAGAGACCCAGTATTTC
TRBV5-4	TRBD1	TRBJ2-5	-	CARSLTLGQFQETQYF	TGTGCTAGAAGCTTGACGTTGGGACAGTTCCAAGAGACCCAGTACTTC
TRBV6-6	-	TRBJ1-5	many	CASNRATKQGTNQPQHF	TGTGCCAGCAACAGGGCGACGAAACAGGGTACGAATCAGCCCCAGCATTTT
TRBV4-2	-	TRBJ2-1	-	CASNQDPSTRSYNEQFF	TGTGCCAGTAACCAAGACCCTAGCACCCGCTCCTACAATGAGCAGTTCTTC
TRBV10-3	-	TRBJ2-7	-	CTISPGRRDEQYF	TGTACCATCAGTCCTGGACGACGAGACGAGCAGTACTTC
TRBV5-5	-	TRBJ1-5	many	CASSLRQQFWPQHF	TGTGCCAGCAGCTTGAGGCAGCAGTTCTGGCCCCAGCATTTT
TRBV7-9	TRBD1	TRBJ2-2	-	CASSFKGDRLNTGKLFF	TGTGCCAGCAGCTTTAAAGGGGACAGACTGAACACCGGGAAGCTGTTTTTT
TRBV4-2	-	TRBJ2-3	-	CASNQDMLHGPSTDTRYF	TGTGCCAGCAACCAAGATATGTTGCATGGCCCTAGCACAGATACGCGGTATTTT
TRBV11-2	TRBD2	TRBJ2-7	-	CVSSSGTSGRAYYEQYF	TGTGTCAGCAGCTCCGGGACTAGCGGGAGGGCCTACTACGAGCAGTACTTC
TRBV6-5	-	TRBJ1-6	-	CASSYNGPFRNSPLHF	TGTGCTAGCAGTTACAATGGGCCCTTTAGGAATTCACCCCTCCACTTT
TRBV11-2	-	TRBJ2-1	-	CTSSLRGHGRSYNEQFF	TGTACCAGCAGCTTACGCGGACATGGCCGCTCCTACAATGAGCAGTTCTTC
TRBV11-2	-	TRBJ2-7	-	CASSLEAGATSYEQYF	TGTGCCAGCAGCTTAGAGGCAGGGGCCACATCCTACGAGCAGTACTTC
TRBV28	TRBD1	TRBJ2-1	many	CASQTGQSSYNEQFF	TGTGCCAGCCAGACAGGGCAAAGCTCCTACAATGAGCAGTTCTTC
TRBV11-1	TRBD2	TRBJ2-1	many	CASSPTRRVAGGYNEQFF	TGTGCCAGCAGTCCAACTCGTCGGGTAGCGGGGGGATACAATGAGCAGTTCTTC
TRBV11-2	-	TRBJ2-5	-	CTSSGTGTADQETQYF	TGTACCAGCAGCGGGACCGGGACAGCGGACCAAGAGACCCAGTACTTC
TRBV11-2	-	TRBJ1-1	few	CASSFRDIGATEVFF	TGTGCCAGCAGCTTCCGGGACATTGGGGCCACTGAAGTTTTCTTT
TRBV6-6	TRBD2	TRBJ2-5	few	CASSYGGLAGGGQETQYF	TGTGCCAGCAGTTACGGGGGACTAGCGGGAGGGGGGCAAGAGACCCAGTACTTC
TRBV29-1	-	TRBJ2-6	-	CSVNVSSGANILTF	TGCAGCGTTAACGTGAGCTCTGGGGCCAACATCCTGACTTTC
TRBV10-3	TRBD1	TRBJ2-1	-	CDISAGTGDDEQFF	TGTGATATCAGTGCCGGGACAGGGGACGATGAGCAGTTCTTC
TRBV29-1	TRBD2	TRBJ2-7	-	CSVARQNSGRGEQYF	TGCAGCGTTGCCCGCCAGAATAGCGGGAGGGGGGAGCAGTACTTC
TRBV11-3	TRBD1	TRBJ2-2	many	CASNNRGSGANTGELFF	TGTGCCAGCAACAACAGGGGATCTGGCGCGAACACCGGGGAGCTGTTTTTT
TRBV5-1	TRBD2	TRBJ2-7	few	CASSLTSGGSFSYEQYF	TGCGCCAGCAGCTTGACATCTGGCGGGAGCTTCTCCTACGAGCAGTACTTC
TRBV6-6	-	TRBJ2-2	once	CASRETGFTGELFF	TGTGCCAGCAGGGAAACAGGGTTCACAGGGGAGCTGTTTTTT
TRBV6-2/TRBV6-3	TRBD1	TRBJ2-2	once	CASNCQDRVDTGELLF	TGTGCCAGCAATTGCCAAGACAGGGTGGACACCGGGGAGCTGCTTTTT
TRBV10-2	TRBD2	TRBJ2-3	many	CASSERGLNTDTQYF	TGCGCCAGCAGTGAGAGGGGACTAAACACAGATACGCAGTATTTT
TRBV19	-	TRBJ1-1	many	CASSFEQGVNTEAFF	TGTGCCAGTAGTTTCGAACAGGGCGTGAACACTGAAGCTTTCTTT
TRBV11-2	TRBD1	TRBJ2-5	-	CANSLVDRGSGETQYF	TGTGCCAACAGTTTAGTCGACAGGGGATCGGGAGAGACCCAGTACTTC
TRBV6-4	-	TRBJ2-2	few	CASKAGYTGELFF	TGTGCCAGCAAAGCAGGGTACACCGGGGAGCTGTTTTTT
TRBV11-1	-	TRBJ2-1	-	CVSSLESGFKQFF	TGTGTCAGCAGCTTGGAATCCGGGTTCAAGCAGTTCTTC
TRBV12-2	-	TRBJ2-1	-	CASRLVSGLAGVYKRNEQFF	TGTGCAAGTCGCTTAGTGAGTGGACTAGCGGGAGTCTACAAACGCAATGAGCAGTTCTTC
TRBV12-3/TRBV12-4	-	TRBJ2-7	-	CVRSHGLIEQYF	TGTGTCAGGAGTCACGGACTTATCGAGCAGTACTTC
TRBV6-5	TRBD1	TRBJ2-3	many	CASSYEPGQGASDTQYF	TGTGCCAGCAGTTACGAACCGGGACAGGGGGCATCAGATACGCAGTATTTT
TRBV7-3	-	TRBJ2-7	-	CASSLTGSEYF	TGTGCCAGCAGCTTAACGGGGTCGGAGTACTTC
TRBV4-2	-	TRBJ1-2	many	CASSQRIGDYGYTF	TGTGCCAGCAGCCAAAGGATCGGGGACTATGGCTACACCTTC
TRBV7-8	-	TRBJ2-1	-	CAISADASQFF	TGTGCCATCAGCGCGGACGCTTCGCAGTTCTTC
TRBV6-1	-	TRBJ2-6	few	CASSAAGGGANILTF	TGTGCCAGCAGTGCGGCAGGCGGAGGGGCCAACATCCTGACTTTC
TRBV6-6	TRBD1	TRBJ2-3	-	CASRPVGQGADVQYF	TGTGCCAGCAGGCCGGTGGGACAGGGAGCAGATGTGCAGTATTTT
TRBV5-4	TRBD1	TRBJ2-3	-	CARSSRQGRTSDTQYF	TGTGCCAGAAGTTCCCGACAGGGACGAACCTCAGATACGCAGTATTTT
TRBV11-2	-	TRBJ2-1	-	CDSSLARRVGRQDNEQFF	TGTGACAGCAGCCTAGCCCGACGGGTTGGAAGGCAGGACAATGAGCAGTTCTTC
TRBV11-2	-	TRBJ2-1	-	CASSIPEGGGQFF	TGTGCCAGCAGCATCCCCGAGGGGGGTGGACAGTTCTTC